These 3 T cell receptor beta chains originate from one sample sequenced in a study of long-term antiretroviral therapy in people with HIV. Researchers report immunoSEQ v3.0 was run at survey level. Assay: immunoSEQ multiplex PCR; the TCRdb copy retains only in-frame clones and omits some. The data contain 20,000 to 25,000 clones, about nine tenths of them singletons. Here the sequenced sample was unsorted PBMCs, taken 0.2 years before starting antiretroviral therapy. The receptor set was obtained from a man aged 18 to 30 with HIV.

V usage is TRBV2 and J usage is TRBJ1-2; 7 positions match TRBD1. This CDR3 region has 14 residues. Germline CDR1 reads SNHLY; CDR2 reads FYNNEI. The V and J ends lost 6 bases and 4 bases, in that order; junction bases with no gene match: 8. CDR3 loop: CASRTRGEGYGYTF. The CDR3, as DNA: TGTGCCAGCAGGACCAGGGGGGAAGGCTATGGCTACACCTTC. The full variable domain, completed using reference TRBV2 and TRBJ1-2, is EPEVTQTPSHQVTQMGQEVILRCVPISNHLYFYWYRQILGQKVEFLVSFYNNEISEKSEIFDDQFSVERPDGSNFTLKIRSTKLEDSAMYFCASRTRGEGYGYTFGSGTRLTVV.

This clone was observed a handful of times. The V gene is TRBV7-2, the J gene TRBJ1-2; D unclear. CDR1 is SGHTA and CDR2 is FQGNSA in the germline V gene. Trimming took off 3 bases at V and 8 bases at J, with 13 bases between the two ends. The CDR3 is made up of 13 amino acids. CDR3 protein: CASSFQWVGGYTF. CDR3 bases: TGTGCCAGCAGCTTTCAGTGGGTGGGAGGCTACACCTTC.

The chain recombines TRBV13 with TRBJ1-1; the D gene is possibly TRBD1 (5 bases). The germline gives CDR1 PRHDT, CDR2 FYEKMQ (reference sequence). V was pared by 5 bases and J by 10 bases, with 17 bases between. The CDR3 runs 13 residues. In nucleotides, the CDR3 is TGTGCCAGCAGCCTTAGCCTACTCGGGGGAGCTTTCTTT. It encodes CASSLSLLGGAFF.